This entry lists 27 T cell receptor beta chains sequenced from one sample in a study of blood T cell repertoires in COVID-19. The protocol was immunoSEQ multiplex PCR, while the TCRdb copy is restricted to in-frame clones and leaves out a portion. The data show about 300,000 clones, roughly 89% seen once. Sequencing was carried out using PBMCs or T cells enriched from blood (not recorded which). Every receptor here comes from a woman between 50 and 59 years old who had been exposed to COVID-19.

The J gene is TRBJ1-4, the V gene TRBV19; 8 bases line up with TRBD1. This CDR3 has 14 amino acids. Trimming took 6 bases from V and 8 from J; bases not matched to a gene: 8. The germline CDR1 and CDR2 sequences are LNHDA and SQIVND (reference sequence). CDR3: CASRRQGLGEKLFF. In DNA form, the CDR3 reads TGTGCCAGTAGAAGACAGGGGCTTGGCGAAAAACTGTTTTTT.

The V and J genes are TRBV30 and TRBJ1-6; D is ambiguous. This CDR3 contains 13 residues. The germline V gene encodes CDR1 GTSNPN and CDR2 SVGIG (reference sequence). V lost 2 bases, J lost 10 bases, and 12 bases lay in between. The CDR3 bases are TGTGCCTGGAGTAAGGATTTGGGCTCACCCCTCCACTTT. This encodes CAWSKDLGSPLHF.

The chain has TRBV7-2 and TRBJ2-5; 7 bases fit TRBD1. V lost 5 bases and J lost 5; bases outside the gene matches: 8. CDR3 length: 14 amino acids. CDR1 and CDR2 (germline): SGHTA, FQGNSA. CDR3 loop: CASSADRVPETQYF. CDR3 nucleotide sequence: TGTGCCAGCAGCGCAGACAGGGTTCCGGAGACCCAGTACTTC.

This rearrangement joins TRBV30 to TRBJ1-6; a weak D match, TRBD1 (6 bases). Germline CDR1 reads GTSNPN; CDR2 reads SVGIG (reference sequence). The V and J ends lost 7 bases and 7 bases respectively, with 14 bases between them. The CDR3 contains 13 residues. CDR3 residues: CAFHREGNSPLHF. The CDR3 bases are TGTGCCTTCCACAGGGAAGGCAATTCACCCCTCCACTTT.

The chain uses TRBV30 and TRBJ2-5; possible D gene TRBD1, 5 bases. The germline gives CDR1 GTSNPN, CDR2 SVGIG (reference sequence). The CDR3 has 13 amino acids. Trimming stripped 7 bases from V and 3 bases from J, with 15 bases between. CDR3 bases: TGTGCCTCCAAAAGGGGCGGCGAAGAGACCCAGTACTTC. This sequence encodes CASKRGGEETQYF.

The chain employs TRBV28 and TRBJ2-1; 9 bases map to TRBD1. There are 13 residues in the CDR3. CDR1 and CDR2 (germline): MDHEN, SYDVKM. The junction had 5 bases not matched to a gene; V was cut back by 8 bases and J by 6 bases. CDR3: CASGGQGGNEQFF. The CDR3 DNA follows: TGTGCCAGCGGGGGACAGGGCGGCAATGAGCAGTTCTTC.

V and J are TRBV7-8 and TRBJ1-1; no definite D call. The CDR3 totals 13 residues. The germline V gene has CDR1 SGHVS and CDR2 FQNEAQ. Trimming shortened V by 5 bases and J by 4 bases, and 11 bases separated the two germline ends. For the CDR3, the DNA is TGTGCCAGCAGCCCTCGAGAGGCCACTGAAGCTTTCTTT. Translating gives CASSPREATEAFF.

The chain recombines TRBV19 with TRBJ2-1, with D tentatively TRBD2 (5 bases). Germline lookup yields CDR1 LNHDA and CDR2 SQIVND (reference sequence). V shed 6 bases and J shed 9 bases, with 12 bases lying between them. The CDR3 sequence is 12 residues long. The CDR3 sequence: CASSSLLGEQFF. Here the CDR3 DNA reads TGTGCCAGTAGCTCTTTACTAGGTGAGCAGTTCTTC.

V gene TRBV27 combines with J gene TRBJ2-1, with D hard to call. The CDR3 has 13 residues. The V gene lost 8 bases and the J gene lost 0 bases, with 8 bases spanning the gap. Germline CDR1 and CDR2: MNHEY and SMNVEV (reference sequence). For the CDR3, the DNA is TGTGCCAGCGGTCGGAGCTCCTACAATGAGCAGTTCTTC. Residues: CASGRSSYNEQFF.

The chain uses TRBV27 and TRBJ2-3; TRBD2 aligns across 11 bases. CDR1 MNHEY and CDR2 SMNVEV come from the germline V gene (reference sequence). The CDR3 covers 17 residues. V was pared by 5 bases and J by 0 bases, with 7 bases of the junction left unmatched. CDR3 in amino acids: CASSTRRTSGSTDTQYF. The CDR3 region has the DNA TGTGCCAGCAGTACTCGTAGGACTAGCGGGAGCACAGATACGCAGTATTTT.

This chain connects TRBV11-3 to TRBJ2-1, with 7 positions matching TRBD2. Trimming removed 5 bases from V and 7 bases from J; junction bases left unmatched: 11. The germline V gene encodes CDR1 SGHNT and CDR2 YENEEA. The CDR3 has 15 residues. The CDR3 sequence is CASSRSGEGKNEQFF. As DNA, the CDR3 is TGTGCCAGCAGCAGAAGCGGGGAGGGGAAAAATGAGCAGTTCTTC.

The chain is built from TRBV28 and TRBJ2-7, with TRBD1 matching 12 bases. Germline trimming cut 7 bases from V and 4 bases from J; bases unmatched to any gene: 11. The CDR3 length is 16 residues. Germline loops: CDR1 MDHEN, CDR2 SYDVKM. Here the CDR3 reads CASNPTGTGGSYEQYF. The CDR3 DNA reads as TGTGCCAGCAACCCCACCGGGACAGGGGGCTCGTACGAGCAGTACTTC.

This clone was recorded only once. V gene TRBV2 combines with J gene TRBJ2-7; 7 bases are shared with TRBD2. In germline, CDR1 is SNHLY, CDR2 FYNNEI. CDR3 length: 14 residues. The junction had 6 bases not matched to a gene; V was cut back by 5 bases and J by 2 bases. The CDR3 sequence: CASSLGLSTYEQYF. CDR3 nucleotides: TGTGCCAGCAGTTTGGGACTATCAACCTACGAGCAGTACTTC.

This clone has more than one count but fewer than ten. V and J are TRBV24-1 and TRBJ1-2; perhaps TRBD1 as D (5 bases). The germline V and J ends were trimmed by 4 bases and 7 bases, with 9 bases remaining between them. The CDR3 is 12 amino acids. Germline CDR1 is KGHDR and CDR2 is SFDVKD. The CDR3 DNA follows: TGTGCCACCAGTGAGGCCGGGGGTGGCTACACCTTC. Its protein product is CATSEAGGGYTF.

The chain joins TRBV28 to TRBJ1-6; the D gene is possibly TRBD1 (5 bases). The CDR3 totals 14 residues. Germline V lookup: CDR1 MDHEN, CDR2 SYDVKM. V was clipped by 3 bases and J by 10 bases, with 13 bases between them. For the CDR3, the DNA is TGTGCCAGCAGTTTTTTTGAGCGGGACTCACCCCTCCACTTT. Its protein product is CASSFFERDSPLHF.

The chain uses TRBV29-1 and TRBJ2-1; the D gene is possibly TRBD2 (5 bases). Germline CDR1 reads SQVTM; CDR2 reads ANQGSEA. V dropped 7 bases and J dropped 2 bases, with 9 bases sitting between them. The CDR3 is 12 amino acids. CDR3 nucleotide sequence: TGCAGCGCTCAGCGGACCTACAATGAGCAGTTCTTC. Protein sequence: CSAQRTYNEQFF.

This clone appeared a few times. The chain employs TRBV6-5 and TRBJ1-2; 8 bases map to TRBD1. The CDR3 totals 14 residues. CDR1 MNHEY and CDR2 SVGAGI come from the germline V gene. V lost 5 bases, J lost 6 bases, and 8 bases stayed unmatched. Here the CDR3 DNA reads TGTGCCAGCAGTATAAGGACAGGGACGGATGGCTACACCTTC. Protein: CASSIRTGTDGYTF.

The rearrangement joins TRBV7-8 to TRBJ2-7; D uncertain. Trimming cost V 7 bases and J 0 bases, with 16 bases left between them. In germline, CDR1 is SGHVS, CDR2 FQNEAQ. The CDR3 spans 15 residues. The CDR3 reads CASTESGLSSYEQYF. The DNA for the CDR3 is TGTGCCAGCACCGAGTCGGGTCTGAGCTCCTACGAGCAGTACTTC.

V is TRBV4-2 and J is TRBJ2-1, with 9 bases lining up with TRBD2. Germline-derived CDR1 and CDR2 are LGHNA and YNFKEQ. After removal of 4 bases from V and 8 bases from J, the junction contained 9 bases not matched to a gene. This CDR3 region has 15 residues. In DNA, the CDR3 is TGTGCCAGCAGCCCTTTCCTAGCGGGGCGCGATGAGCAGTTCTTC. This translates into CASSPFLAGRDEQFF.

The chain links TRBV19 to TRBJ2-2, with 7 bases lining up with TRBD1. Germline V gene data show CDR1 as LNHDA and CDR2 as SQIVND (reference sequence). J lost 6 bases, V lost 9 bases, and 10 bases had no gene match. The CDR3 covers 14 residues. The CDR3 spells CASLTGETPGELFF. Here the CDR3 DNA reads TGTGCCAGCCTAACAGGGGAGACTCCCGGGGAGCTGTTTTTT.

The chain is built from TRBV7-9 and TRBJ1-1; a possible D gene is TRBD1 (5 bases). Germline CDR1 SEHNR, CDR2 FQNEAQ (reference sequence). This CDR3 region has 15 residues. V lost 5 bases, J lost 5 bases, and 18 bases lay in between. The CDR3 region has the DNA TGTGCCAGCAGCGGGAGGGGTTCGCACTTTACTGAAGCTTTCTTT. Translated, it gives CASSGRGSHFTEAFF.

This chain links TRBV6-2 or TRBV6-3 with TRBJ2-7, with 7 positions matching TRBD1. Germline lookup yields CDR1 MNHEY and CDR2 SVGEGT. J gave up 6 bases and V 2 bases, and 4 bases lay outside the gene matches. The CDR3 is 13 amino acids. DNA for the CDR3: TGTGCCAGCAGTTACCTCACAGGGGTCGAGCAGTACTTC. As protein: CASSYLTGVEQYF.

The chain uses TRBV27 and TRBJ2-3; no clear D. Per germline, CDR1 MNHEY and CDR2 SMNVEV (reference sequence). Trimming removed 6 bases at V and 2 bases at J, with 9 bases between. The CDR3 is made up of 13 amino acids. CDR3 loop: CASSPQVTDTQYF. Here the CDR3 DNA reads TGTGCCAGCAGCCCCCAGGTCACAGATACGCAGTATTTT.

A remark on this clone: Other DNA sequences in the sample encode the same CDR3. CDR3 sequence: CSASRGYGYTF. CDR3 DNA sequence: TGCAGTGCTAGTCGGGGATATGGCTACACCTTC. The chain employs TRBV20-1 and TRBJ1-2, with D uncertain. Germline V gene lookup returns CDR1 DFQATT and CDR2 SNEGSKA (reference sequence). The CDR3 sequence is 11 residues long. The V end was cut by 3 bases, the J end by 5 bases, with 7 bases between.

This chain links TRBV5-1 with TRBJ1-2; tentatively, D is TRBD1 (5 bases). Trimming stripped 4 bases from V and 6 bases from J, with 16 bases between. This CDR3 contains 14 residues. In germline, CDR1 is SGHRS, CDR2 YFSETQ. CDR3 sequence: CASSLPDTLNGYTF. The CDR3 DNA reads TGCGCCAGCAGCCTCCCGGACACACTGAATGGCTACACCTTC.

V is TRBV5-8 and J is TRBJ2-5; TRBD2 is a possible D gene (6 bases). The V gene lost 1 base and the J gene lost 1 base, with 8 bases spanning the gap. The V gene's germline CDR1 is SGHTS and CDR2 YDEGEE. This CDR3 region has 14 residues. Here the CDR3 DNA reads TGTGCCAGCAGCTTGCCCGGGAGCCAAGAGACCCAGTACTTC. Translating gives CASSLPGSQETQYF. The variable domain in full, completed from reference TRBV5-8 and TRBJ2-5, reads EAGVTQSPTHLIKTRGQQATLRCSPISGHTSVYWYQQALGLGLQFLLWYDEGEERNRGNFPPRFSGRQFPNYSSELNVNALELEDSALYLCASSLPGSQETQYFGPGTRLLVL.

The CDR3: CASSLAWRGETQYF. CDR3 sequence (DNA): TGTGCCAGCAGCTTAGCTTGGCGGGGGGAGACCCAGTACTTC. This chain links TRBV7-2 with TRBJ2-5; 7 bases are a match to TRBD2. The CDR3 is made up of 14 amino acids. V lost 0 bases and J lost 5; bases outside the gene matches: 3. The V gene's germline CDR1 is SGHTA and CDR2 FQGNSA.